The 32 T cell receptor beta chains presented below share a single source sample, sequenced in a study of OX40 agonist ivuxolimab in advanced cancers. TCRdb's table, derived via immunoSEQ multiplex PCR, lists solely in-frame clones and lacks some. Of 99,000 or so clones detected, about 96% appear once; the ten largest clones hold approximately 2%. The starting material was CD4+ or CD8+ T cells sorted from blood, obtained in a trial of the OX40 agonist ivuxolimab. The source is an adult with an advanced solid tumor such as melanoma, head and neck, liver or kidney cancer.

V usage is TRBV4-3 and J usage is TRBJ2-5, with TRBD1 identical over 8 bases. From germline, CDR1 is LGHNA and CDR2 YSLEER. This CDR3 has 14 residues. After removal of 0 bases from V and 5 bases from J, the junction contained 2 bases not matched to a gene. CDR3 coding DNA: TGCGCCAGCAGCCAAGACAGGACAGGGGAGACCCAGTACTTC. Translated: CASSQDRTGETQYF.

The chain is built from TRBV6-4 and TRBJ2-2; 9 nucleotides align to TRBD1. The length of the CDR3 is 16 residues. Germline lookup yields CDR1 MRHNA and CDR2 SNTAGT. V lost 6 bases and J lost 6; bases outside the gene matches: 11. The CDR3 DNA reads as TGTGCCAGCAGCCTAACCGGGACAGGGAAGGCCGGGGAGCTGTTTTTT. Translated, it gives CASSLTGTGKAGELFF.

This clone was detected only once. The chain couples TRBV13 to TRBJ1-2; 9 positions agree with TRBD1. With V trimmed by 5 bases and J by 5 bases, 6 bases remained unmatched. Germline assignment: CDR1 PRHDT and CDR2 FYEKMQ (reference sequence). The CDR3 totals 14 residues. Written as DNA, the CDR3 is TGTGCCAGCAGCATTGGGACAGGGAATTATGGCTACACCTTC. Its protein product is CASSIGTGNYGYTF.

V and J are TRBV28 and TRBJ1-1, with TRBD1 identical over 7 bases. V shed 5 bases, J shed 6 bases, and the junction held 6 bases outside the gene matches. The CDR3 covers 13 residues. Per the germline V gene, CDR1 is MDHEN and CDR2 is SYDVKM. The CDR3 reads CASSQTGWAEAFF. In DNA, the CDR3 is TGTGCCAGCAGTCAGACAGGGTGGGCTGAAGCTTTCTTT.

V and J are TRBV6-5 and TRBJ2-1; D is perhaps TRBD1 (6 bases). This CDR3 has 16 residues. The V gene's germline CDR1 is MNHEY and CDR2 SVGAGI. Trimming shortened V by 0 bases and J by 4 bases, and 13 bases separated the two germline ends. The CDR3 DNA reads TGTGCCAGCAGTTACTCGATGGCGACAGGATACAATGAGCAGTTCTTC. Residues: CASSYSMATGYNEQFF.

The chain joins TRBV6-5 to TRBJ1-2; tentatively, D is TRBD1 (6 bases). Trimming took 4 bases from V and 5 from J, leaving 14 bases between them. The germline V gene encodes CDR1 MNHEY and CDR2 SVGAGI. The CDR3 is 14 residues long. Here the CDR3 reads CASSWTAQRYGYTF. The CDR3 nucleotides read TGTGCCAGCAGTTGGACAGCCCAAAGGTATGGCTACACCTTC.

This clone showed up just once. The V and J genes are TRBV7-2 and TRBJ2-3, with unresolved D. The germline V and J ends were trimmed by 1 base and 0 bases, with 8 bases remaining between them. CDR3 length equals 15 residues. Germline CDR1 SGHTA, CDR2 FQGNSA. The CDR3 protein is CASSLEWDSTDTQYF. The CDR3 bases are TGTGCCAGCAGCTTAGAGTGGGATAGCACAGATACGCAGTATTTT. Using reference TRBV7-2 and TRBJ2-3 for the parts outside the CDR3, the full variable domain is GAGVSQSPSNKVTEKGKDVELRCDPISGHTALYWYRQSLGQGLEFLIYFQGNSAPDKSGLPSDRFSAERTGGSVSTLTIQRTQQEDSAVYLCASSLEWDSTDTQYFGPGTRLTVL.

In regard to this clone: Compared with germline, one end of the junction differs, possibly owing to a read error. The CDR3 DNA follows: TGTGCCAGCGGCTTGAGCGGGGGGACGGATACGCAGTATTTT. This encodes CASGLSGGTDTQYF. This chain uses TRBV11-2 with TRBJ2-3; TRBD2 matches 9 bases. Germline V gives CDR1 SGHAT, CDR2 FQNNGV. This CDR3 contains 14 residues.

The chain joins TRBV19 to TRBJ2-1; 9 bases are a match to TRBD2. Trimming took 5 bases from V and 7 from J; bases not matched to a gene: 9. Germline CDR1 and CDR2: LNHDA and SQIVND (reference sequence). The CDR3 extends over 15 amino acids. The CDR3 DNA reads as TGTGCCAGTAGTGCTACCGGGACTAGCTTTAATGAGCAGTTCTTC. Translating it yields CASSATGTSFNEQFF.

The chain links TRBV28 to TRBJ2-7; a weak D match, TRBD1 (6 bases). The CDR3 covers 14 residues. Germline V CDR1 and CDR2: MDHEN, SYDVKM. V was cut by 6 bases and J by 2 bases, with 14 bases left in between. This CDR3 reads CASRDRDTAYEQYF. CDR3 coding DNA: TGTGCCAGCAGGGACCGGGACACCGCCTACGAGCAGTACTTC. Combining the CDR3 with reference TRBV28 and TRBJ2-7 gives the whole variable domain DVKVTQSSRYLVKRTGEKVFLECVQDMDHENMFWYRQDPGLGLRLIYFSYDVKMKEKGDIPEGYSVSREKKERFSLILESASTNQTSMYLCASRDRDTAYEQYFGPGTRLTVT.

Of note for this clone: The junction shows a germline mismatch at one end, possibly a read error. The chain couples TRBV7-9 to TRBJ2-7; the match to TRBD2 covers 8 bases. The CDR3 runs to 15 residues. CDR1 and CDR2 (germline): SEHNR, FQNEAQ (reference sequence). This CDR3 reads CASSQAGEGVYEQYF. The DNA for the CDR3 is TGCGCCAGCAGCCAAGCGGGAGAGGGGGTCTACGAGCAGTACTTC.

The chain uses TRBV27 and TRBJ2-1; 11 bases map to TRBD2. Trimming removed 6 bases from V and 8 bases from J; junction bases left unmatched: 9. The CDR3 has 15 residues. CDR1 is MNHEY and CDR2 is SMNVEV in the germline V gene (reference sequence). The DNA for the CDR3 is TGTGCCAGCAGCTATAGCGGGAGGGCCTGGGATGAGCAGTTCTTC. Translating gives CASSYSGRAWDEQFF.

The chain employs TRBV7-2 and TRBJ2-1; D may be TRBD2 (6 bases). V was clipped by 3 bases and J by 8 bases, with 11 bases between them. Germline CDR1 is SGHTA and CDR2 is FQGNSA. This CDR3 spans 13 amino acids. The CDR3 here is CASSFITGDEQFF. For the CDR3, the DNA is TGTGCCAGCAGCTTCATCACGGGGGATGAGCAGTTCTTC.

The genes are TRBV5-1 and TRBJ2-7, with D possibly called TRBD1 or TRBD2 (5 bases each). Germline V gives CDR1 SGHRS, CDR2 YFSETQ. The V and J ends lost 4 bases and 2 bases respectively, with 19 bases between them. The CDR3 loop spans 16 amino acids. The CDR3 sequence is CASSLPLEGSTYEQYF. CDR3 nucleotide sequence: TGCGCCAGCAGCCTCCCCCTAGAGGGGTCGACCTACGAGCAGTACTTC.

The chain's CDR3 is CATSPRGDGYTF. CDR3 DNA: TGTGCCACCAGCCCCAGGGGGGATGGCTACACCTTC. The V gene is TRBV15, the J gene TRBJ1-2, with 7 nucleotides matching TRBD1. The V gene's germline CDR1 is LNHNV and CDR2 YYDKDF (reference sequence). This CDR3 is built from 12 residues. The V segment lost 5 bases and the J segment 6 bases; nucleotides outside the gene matches: 3.

The chain carries TRBV27 and TRBJ1-1; tentative D call: TRBD1 (6 bases). Trimming stripped 3 bases from V and 3 bases from J, with 17 bases between. The CDR3 runs to 16 residues. Germline CDR1 MNHEY, CDR2 SMNVEV (reference sequence). This CDR3 is CASSFSGATRYTEAFF. In DNA, the CDR3 is TGTGCCAGCAGTTTTTCGGGGGCAACTCGATACACTGAAGCTTTCTTT.

The CDR3: CASSTGTGFFEQYF. Written as DNA, the CDR3 is TGTGCCAGCAGTACCGGGACAGGGTTTTTCGAGCAGTACTTC. The rearrangement uses TRBV6-5 and TRBJ2-7; TRBD1 matches 9 bases. With V trimmed by 5 bases and J by 6 bases, 8 bases remained unmatched. This CDR3 has 14 amino acids. Germline assignment: CDR1 MNHEY and CDR2 SVGAGI.

V gene TRBV6-9 combines with J gene TRBJ2-1; 10 nucleotides match TRBD2. The trim removed 8 bases at V and 4 bases at J, leaving 2 bases unmatched. The CDR3 is 13 residues long. The germline V gene has CDR1 MNHGY and CDR2 SVAAGI. The CDR3 DNA is TGTGCCAGCCGGACTAGCGGATACAATGAGCAGTTCTTC. The encoded protein is CASRTSGYNEQFF.

The J gene is TRBJ2-5, the V gene TRBV7-7; 12 bases are shared with TRBD1. Germline lookup yields CDR1 SSHAT and CDR2 FNYEAQ (reference sequence). The CDR3 is 16 residues long. The V gene end was trimmed by 3 bases and the J gene end by 5 bases; junction bases not matched to a gene: 7. The CDR3 spells CASSLEGQGARETQYF. CDR3 DNA sequence: TGTGCCAGCAGCTTGGAGGGACAGGGGGCTCGGGAGACCCAGTACTTC. Variable domain in full (rest from reference TRBV7-7 and TRBJ2-5): GAGVSQSPRYKVTKRGQDVTLRCDPISSHATLYWYQQALGQGPEFLTYFNYEAQPDKSGLPSDRFSAERPEGSISTLTIQRTEQRDSAMYRCASSLEGQGARETQYFGPGTRLLVL.

This clone was counted a single time. The rearrangement links TRBV7-6 to TRBJ2-3; unclear D gene. The CDR3 runs to 15 residues. Looked up from germline, CDR1 is SGHVS and CDR2 is FNYEAQ. Trimming removed 1 base from V and 2 bases from J, with 10 bases in between. The CDR3 DNA sequence: TGTGCCAGCAGCTTAGTCGGCGCTGCCACAGATACGCAGTATTTT. Its translation: CASSLVGAATDTQYF.

The chain is built from TRBV15 and TRBJ1-2; 9 bases align to TRBD1. With V trimmed by 1 base and J by 2 bases, 2 bases remained unmatched. The CDR3 sequence is 15 residues long. Germline CDR1 and CDR2: LNHNV and YYDKDF (reference sequence). This CDR3 is CATSRGDRENYGYTF. In DNA, the CDR3 is TGTGCCACCAGCAGAGGGGACAGGGAAAACTATGGCTACACCTTC.

The chain links TRBV5-6 to TRBJ1-3; a weak D match, TRBD1 (5 bases). The V end lost 0 bases, the J end lost 0 bases, and 13 bases lay between the germline ends. Germline V CDR1 and CDR2: SGHDT, YYEEEE. This CDR3 comprises 17 residues. The CDR3 here is CASSLGQGLFSGNTIYF. As DNA, the CDR3 is TGTGCCAGCAGCTTGGGCCAGGGCCTTTTCTCTGGAAACACCATATATTTT.

This clone showed up just once. The V call is TRBV7-9, the J call TRBJ2-1, with D unclear. Looked up from germline, CDR1 is SEHNR and CDR2 is FQNEAQ (reference sequence). V was shortened by 7 bases and J by 8 bases, with 21 bases between the two germline ends. The CDR3 extends over 15 amino acids. Written as DNA, the CDR3 is TGTGCCAGCATCCCCAGTACCCTCCCCGCCGATGAGCAGTTCTTC. It encodes CASIPSTLPADEQFF.

V usage is TRBV6-5 and J usage is TRBJ1-2; D possibly corresponds to TRBD1 (5 bases). CDR3 length: 13 amino acids. Germline loops: CDR1 MNHEY, CDR2 SVGAGI. The V end lost 2 bases, the J end lost 10 bases, and 14 bases lay between the germline ends. The CDR3 protein is CASSYGGGTDYTF. The CDR3 nucleotides read TGTGCCAGCAGTTACGGGGGTGGCACCGACTACACCTTC.

The chain recombines TRBV11-1 with TRBJ2-3; TRBD2 agrees at 9 bases. CDR1 and CDR2 from the germline V gene are SGHAT and FQDESV (reference sequence). V shed 10 bases, J shed 0 bases, and the junction held 14 bases outside the gene matches. The CDR3 sequence is 17 residues long. Here the CDR3 reads CATRGERGETSTDTQYF. CDR3 bases: TGTGCCACCCGAGGGGAGCGGGGGGAAACTAGCACAGATACGCAGTATTTT.

The genes are TRBV7-8 and TRBJ2-5; no clear D gene. The CDR3 loop spans 16 amino acids. From germline, CDR1 is SGHVS and CDR2 FQNEAQ. Trimming removed 2 bases from V and 2 bases from J, with 15 bases in between. The DNA of the CDR3 is TGTGCCAGCAGCTTACTCTCACAGACCCTACAAGAGACCCAGTACTTC. Its translation is CASSLLSQTLQETQYF.

The rearrangement joins TRBV9 to TRBJ2-5, with D hard to call. Germline-derived CDR1 and CDR2 are SGDLS and YYNGEE. There are 14 residues in the CDR3. V was clipped by 3 bases and J by 1 base, with 10 bases between them. CDR3 region: CASSADSSQETQYF. Written as DNA, the CDR3 is TGTGCCAGCAGCGCAGACTCGAGCCAAGAGACCCAGTACTTC.

This chain links TRBV10-1 with TRBJ2-1, with D perhaps being TRBD1 or TRBD2 (5 bases each). V was clipped by 5 bases and J by 7 bases, with 15 bases between them. CDR3 size: 14 residues. Germline lookup yields CDR1 WNHNN and CDR2 SYGVQD (reference sequence). CDR3 sequence reads: CASSTQGGGNEQFF. The DNA for the CDR3 is TGCGCCAGCAGTACCCAGGGTGGGGGAAATGAGCAGTTCTTC.

This chain links TRBV7-9 with TRBJ2-6, with D possibly TRBD2 on 6 matching bases. Germline V gene lookup returns CDR1 SEHNR and CDR2 FQNEAQ (reference sequence). There are 18 residues in the CDR3. V gave up 2 bases and J gave up 1 base, with 15 bases separating them. CDR3 bases: TGTGCCAGCAGCTTACCTACGGGAGCGGAGTCTGGGGCCAACGTCCTGACTTTC. This codes for CASSLPTGAESGANVLTF.

This clone was picked up one time. Mismatch with germline at one junction end may stem from a read error. The sample contains more than one DNA sequence encoding this CDR3. The genes are TRBV7-9 and TRBJ1-2, with D perhaps matching TRBD1 (6 bases). CDR1 SEHNR and CDR2 FQNEAQ come from the germline V gene (reference sequence). The CDR3 contains 12 residues. The CDR3 protein is CASRRGGLGYTF. The CDR3 region has the DNA TGCGCCAGCAGGAGAGGGGGTCTTGGCTACACCTTC.

The V call is TRBV28, the J call TRBJ2-2, with D perhaps given as TRBD1 or TRBD2 (6 bases each). V lost 1 base, J lost 0 bases, and 12 bases lay in between. In germline, CDR1 is MDHEN, CDR2 SYDVKM. This CDR3 contains 17 residues. In DNA form, the CDR3 reads TGTGCCAGCAGTTTATCTTTGGGGGGCCCGAACACCGGGGAGCTGTTTTTT. It specifies CASSLSLGGPNTGELFF.

A single count supports this clone. CDR3 DNA: TGTGCCAGCAGTTTAAAGGGTATGAACACTGAAGCTTTCTTT. Amino acid sequence: CASSLKGMNTEAFF. The chain uses TRBV28 and TRBJ1-1, with D uncertain. The germline V and J ends were trimmed by 2 bases and 0 bases, with 7 bases remaining between them. The CDR3 totals 14 residues. Germline V lookup: CDR1 MDHEN, CDR2 SYDVKM.